This TCR beta chain was identified in a study of beta chain bispecific antibodies for T cell cancers (dated by TCRdb to about 2021). Context from the whole study: T cells from healthy donors were cocultured with T cell leukemia lines in the presence of bispecific antibodies, after which the depletion of each TRBV family was measured by TRBV sequencing of the surviving cells. On the cell surface, TRBV12 (TRBV12-3) was expressed by Jurkat cells, whereas TRBV5-5 was expressed by HPB-ALL cells.

The treatment or condition tag for this specimen amounts to: alpha-V12: anti-TRBV12 scFv linked to anti-CD3 scFv. For two to three days, T cells were expanded from blood mononuclear cells using either the anti-CD3 antibody OKT3 or CD3/CD28 Dynabeads. The anti-TRBV12 bispecific sample came from a coculture of Jurkat leukemia cells with normal T cells, compared against an anti-CD19 bispecific control coculture. Expanded T cells were maintained in RPMI 1640 supplemented with about 10% fetal bovine serum, recombinant human IL-2 (approximately 91 IU/ml) and IL-7 (roughly 5 ng/ml). Each coculture mixed around 50,000 target cells and around 50,000 normal T cells with bispecific antibody in 95 to 100 ul and was incubated at 37 degrees C for around 16 hours. Each bispecific antibody consisted of two single-chain variable fragments expressed in a single-chain diabody format with a His tag. The effector T cells were obtained from healthy human donors, with peripheral blood mononuclear cells isolated from leukapheresis samples by Ficoll density gradient centrifugation.

The full study reports these points: Relative to anti-CD19, anti-TRBV12 exposure cut the share of total TRBV signal from TRBV12-3 by 98.9%, while TRBV12-4 dropped by about 40%, which was not significant. Leukemia cell line cells were mixed with normal T cells in each sequenced sample, and most of the targeted TRBV signal was derived from the leukemia cells rather than from the normal T cells. The TRBV-directed bispecific antibodies appeared to leave every TRBV family member untouched except the targeted genes and the closely related ones. Cross-reactivity of the anti-TRBV5-5 antibody with TRBV5-6 was attributed to high sequence similarity between the two genes.

The CDR3 holds 15 amino acids from the cysteine to the phenylalanine. The sequence is cut down to CDR3 DNA, 45 bases in frame from base 1. In the germline V gene, CDR1 corresponds to SQVTM and CDR2 to ANQGSEA. For this chain, trimming is 6 bases at the V end and 2 bases at the J end, and the number of junction bases without a gene match is 5. Unique molecular identifier barcodes were built into the libraries and used for clonotype quantification. Qiagen AllPrep DNA/RNA Micro kits were used to isolate total RNA, and an Agilent TapeStation was used to check RNA quality. TCR beta libraries were built by 5' RACE: cDNA synthesis followed by two PCR steps using TCR beta constant-region gene-specific primers. Sequencing of the TCR beta libraries was done on an Illumina MiSeq platform. The paper's processing steps were these. MIGEC, MiXCR and VDJtools were used for read processing. The frequency of each clonotype was calculated as the fraction of all unique molecular identifiers in the sample that belonged to that clonotype. Nonfunctional TRBV genes listed as pseudogenes or open reading frames in IMGT, such as TRBV1, TRBV12-1 and TRBV21, were excluded. Using fastp at Q25 and MiXCR, TCRdb reprocessed the public reads and kept productive beta chains. Rows are combined by CDR3 protein, so each entry shows the most common genes and DNA. These V and J calls rely on TCRdb rather than the paper's analysis. This sample holds 20,000 to 25,000 distinct CDR3 sequences; about 2% were observed only once. The top ten clones comprise roughly 5% of the sample.

This clonotype is medium-sized (0.01 to 0.1%). This receptor's antigen is unknown. Base qualities were left out, and no much larger clone turns up one base away. The chain joins TRBV29-1 to TRBJ2-3, with 13 junctional bases fitting TRBD2. The material sequenced was healthy donor T cells cultured with leukemia cells, taken from a culture containing a bispecific antibody targeting TCR Vbeta12. The source is a human donor in good health. Some clones in this sample may be carry-over from other donors' samples. The DNA sequence is as follows: TGCAGCGTAGGAGGGACTAGCGGGGACACAGATACGCAGTATTTT. Its coded protein is CSVGGTSGDTDTQYF.